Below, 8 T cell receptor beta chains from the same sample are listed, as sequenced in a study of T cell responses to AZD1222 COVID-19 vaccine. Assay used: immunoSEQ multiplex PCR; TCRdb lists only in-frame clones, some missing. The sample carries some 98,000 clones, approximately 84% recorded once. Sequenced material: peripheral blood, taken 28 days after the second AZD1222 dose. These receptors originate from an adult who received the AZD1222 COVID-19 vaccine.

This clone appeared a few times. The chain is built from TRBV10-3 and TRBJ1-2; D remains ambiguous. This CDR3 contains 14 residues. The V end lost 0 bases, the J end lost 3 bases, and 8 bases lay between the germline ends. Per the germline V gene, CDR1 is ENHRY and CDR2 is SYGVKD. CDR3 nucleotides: TGTGCCATCAGTGAGTCGTCCGACTACTATGGCTACACCTTC. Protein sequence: CAISESSDYYGYTF.

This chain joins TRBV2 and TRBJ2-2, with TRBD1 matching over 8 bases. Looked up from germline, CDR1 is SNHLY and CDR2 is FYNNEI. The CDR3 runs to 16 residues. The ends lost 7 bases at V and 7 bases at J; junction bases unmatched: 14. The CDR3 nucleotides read TGTGCCAGCAATCCAGAACCGGGACAGGTTGGCGGGGAGCTGTTTTTT. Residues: CASNPEPGQVGGELFF.

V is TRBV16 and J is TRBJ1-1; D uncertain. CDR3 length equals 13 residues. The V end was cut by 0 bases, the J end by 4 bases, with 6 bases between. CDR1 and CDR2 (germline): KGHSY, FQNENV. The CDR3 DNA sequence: TGTGCCAGCAGCCAATCCGAGACCACTGAAGCTTTCTTT. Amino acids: CASSQSETTEAFF.

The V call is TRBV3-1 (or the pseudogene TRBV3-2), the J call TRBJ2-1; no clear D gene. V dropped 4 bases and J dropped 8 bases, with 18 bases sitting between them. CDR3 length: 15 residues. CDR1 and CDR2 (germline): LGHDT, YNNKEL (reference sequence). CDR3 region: CASSPDGLGLHEQFF. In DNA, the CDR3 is TGTGCCAGCAGCCCAGATGGGTTGGGTTTACATGAGCAGTTCTTC.

The CDR3 protein is CASSQDLLQPQHF. The CDR3 DNA sequence: TGTGCCAGCAGCCAAGATCTGCTCCAGCCCCAGCATTTT. The V and J genes are TRBV3-1 (or the pseudogene TRBV3-2) and TRBJ1-5; D uncertain. CDR1 LGHDT and CDR2 YNNKEL come from the germline V gene (reference sequence). Between the trimmed V and J ends, which lost 0 bases and 7 bases, there was a span of 7 bases. The CDR3 contains 13 residues.

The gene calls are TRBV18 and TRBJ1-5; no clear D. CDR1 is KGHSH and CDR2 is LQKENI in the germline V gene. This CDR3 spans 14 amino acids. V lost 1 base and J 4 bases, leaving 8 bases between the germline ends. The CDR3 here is CASSPQGANQPQHF. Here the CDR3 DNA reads TGTGCCAGCTCACCACAGGGCGCGAATCAGCCCCAGCATTTT.

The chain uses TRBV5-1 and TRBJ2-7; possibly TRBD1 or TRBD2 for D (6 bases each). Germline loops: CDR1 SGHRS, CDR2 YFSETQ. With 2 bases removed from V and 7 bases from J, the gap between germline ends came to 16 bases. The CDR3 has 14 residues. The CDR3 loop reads CASSFTSGAWEQYF. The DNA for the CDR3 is TGCGCCAGCAGCTTTACCTCGGGGGCTTGGGAGCAGTACTTC.

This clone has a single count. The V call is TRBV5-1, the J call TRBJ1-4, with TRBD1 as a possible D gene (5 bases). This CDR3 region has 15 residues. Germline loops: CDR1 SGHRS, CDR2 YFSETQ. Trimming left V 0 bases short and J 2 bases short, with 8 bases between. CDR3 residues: CASSLARGTNEKLFF. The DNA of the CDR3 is TGCGCCAGCAGCTTGGCGAGGGGTACTAATGAAAAACTGTTTTTT.